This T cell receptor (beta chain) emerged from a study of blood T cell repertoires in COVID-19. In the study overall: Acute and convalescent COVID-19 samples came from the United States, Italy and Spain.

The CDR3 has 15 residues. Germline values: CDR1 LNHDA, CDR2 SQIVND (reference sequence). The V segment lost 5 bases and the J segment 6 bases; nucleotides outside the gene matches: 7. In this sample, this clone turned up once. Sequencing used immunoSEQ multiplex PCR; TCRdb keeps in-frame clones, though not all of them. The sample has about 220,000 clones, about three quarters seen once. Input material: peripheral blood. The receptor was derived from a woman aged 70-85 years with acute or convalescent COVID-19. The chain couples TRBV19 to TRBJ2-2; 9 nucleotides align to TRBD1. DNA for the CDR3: TGTGCCAGTAGTTGGTGGGACAGGGCGCCCGGGGAGCTGTTTTTT. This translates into CASSWWDRAPGELFF.